The sequence of this TCR beta chain was determined in a study of CD8 T cells in Susac syndrome. Random hexamers served to reverse transcribe roughly 0.45 to 1 ug RNA. TCR beta CDR3 was amplified by immunoSEQ covering 54 Vbeta and 13 Jbeta. Each CDR3 protein is one row after TCRdb ran MiXCR on the immunoSEQ multiplex PCR reads. The sample has 400,000 to 550,000 distinct CDR3 sequences; approximately 85% are singletons. V was shortened by 6 bases and J by 9 bases, with 15 bases between the two germline ends. This CDR3 is built from 13 residues. Germline CDR1 is MNHNS and CDR2 is SASEGT. J is TRBJ2-1 and V is TRBV6-1; D might be TRBD1 or TRBD2, each matching 6 bases. The sample consisted of CD8+ T cells from PBMCs. The origin of this receptor is a human donor with multiple sclerosis. The CDR3 here is CASSEDSSGEQFF. CDR3 DNA: TGTGCCAGCAGCGAGGACAGTAGCGGTGAGCAGTTCTTC.